This record covers a single T cell receptor beta chain. Its specificity is not known. This record belongs to a study of cytomegalovirus exposure and HLA in healthy donors. Study outcomes and limitations: The likely origin of a cluster of highly shared sequence variants was a sequencing artifact. TCR beta V segments were, for the most part, productive about 87% or about 30% of the time in an earlier analysis.

Primers for the PCR totalled 60 Vbeta and 13 Jbeta. Profiled with immunoSEQ multiplex PCR; TCRdb holds only in-frame clones, not every one. This sample has approximately 110,000 clones; 76% occur once, and the top ten carry approximately 8%. The CDR3 runs 16 residues. Per the germline V gene, CDR1 is ENHRY and CDR2 is SYGVKD. Trimming shortened V by 4 bases and J by 2 bases, and 15 bases separated the two germline ends. This sequence originates from a man in his forties in good health and CMV-seropositive. The rearrangement uses TRBV10-3 and TRBJ1-3, with no clear D. The sample comprised PBMCs. The CDR3 here is CAISANSPSAGNTIYF. The CDR3 DNA reads as TGTGCCATCAGTGCCAATTCCCCATCGGCTGGAAACACCATATATTTT.